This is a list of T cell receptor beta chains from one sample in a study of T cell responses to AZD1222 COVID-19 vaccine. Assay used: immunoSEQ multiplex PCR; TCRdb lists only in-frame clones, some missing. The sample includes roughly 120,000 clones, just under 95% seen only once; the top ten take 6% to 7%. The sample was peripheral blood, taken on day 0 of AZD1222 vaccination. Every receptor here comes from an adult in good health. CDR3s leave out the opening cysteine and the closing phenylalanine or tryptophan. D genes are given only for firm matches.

cdr3_aa: ASSASGRASGEQF
v_call: TRBV11-2
j_call: TRBJ2-1
d_call: TRBD2

cdr3_aa: ASSQDALFVYEQY
v_call: TRBV4-1
j_call: TRBJ2-7
d_call: NA

cdr3_aa: ATSGVSGTQSYNEQF
v_call: TRBV24-1
j_call: TRBJ2-1
d_call: NA

cdr3_aa: ATARQDQPQH
v_call: TRBV15
j_call: TRBJ1-5
d_call: NA

cdr3_aa: ASSLGGFAPYNEQF
v_call: TRBV27
j_call: TRBJ2-1
d_call: NA

cdr3_aa: ASSMLAGGPYEQF
v_call: TRBV19
j_call: TRBJ2-1
d_call: TRBD2

cdr3_aa: ASSERTGAGAF
v_call: TRBV6-1
j_call: TRBJ1-1
d_call: TRBD1

cdr3_aa: ASSMSEGANYGYT
v_call: TRBV5-4
j_call: TRBJ1-2
d_call: NA

cdr3_aa: ASRGGQGGPQH
v_call: TRBV6-5
j_call: TRBJ1-5
d_call: TRBD1

cdr3_aa: ASSYSGGGPYNEQF
v_call: TRBV6-2/TRBV6-3
j_call: TRBJ2-1
d_call: TRBD2

cdr3_aa: ASSYSITGTEAF
v_call: TRBV6-5
j_call: TRBJ1-1
d_call: NA

cdr3_aa: ASSDRGRGGYT
v_call: TRBV19
j_call: TRBJ1-2
d_call: TRBD1

cdr3_aa: ASCPGTGGNEQY
v_call: TRBV19
j_call: TRBJ2-7
d_call: TRBD1

cdr3_aa: ASSYPQGFGADTQY
v_call: TRBV6-2/TRBV6-3
j_call: TRBJ2-3
d_call: NA

cdr3_aa: ASSPGTDTQY
v_call: TRBV28
j_call: TRBJ2-3
d_call: NA

cdr3_aa: ASSHGGADGYT
v_call: TRBV6-5
j_call: TRBJ1-2
d_call: NA

cdr3_aa: ASSSPLTGVNSPLH
v_call: TRBV7-2
j_call: TRBJ1-6
d_call: NA

cdr3_aa: ASSPSASYEQY
v_call: TRBV6-2/TRBV6-3
j_call: TRBJ2-7
d_call: NA

cdr3_aa: ANPGGGEQY
v_call: TRBV21-1
j_call: TRBJ2-7
d_call: NA

cdr3_aa: ASSPAGDNQPQH
v_call: TRBV18
j_call: TRBJ1-5
d_call: NA

cdr3_aa: ASARTQGIQETQY
v_call: TRBV5-1
j_call: TRBJ2-5
d_call: NA

cdr3_aa: AWSVLLGGKKLF
v_call: TRBV30
j_call: TRBJ1-4
d_call: NA

cdr3_aa: ASSREAGVNTGELF
v_call: TRBV11-2
j_call: TRBJ2-2
d_call: TRBD2

cdr3_aa: ASSFTGGAYGYT
v_call: TRBV7-9
j_call: TRBJ1-2
d_call: TRBD1

cdr3_aa: ASSPVTNTEAF
v_call: TRBV18
j_call: TRBJ1-1
d_call: NA

cdr3_aa: ASSQVEQSLNYGYT
v_call: TRBV4-2
j_call: TRBJ1-2
d_call: NA

cdr3_aa: ASSYSHLSGNSYEQY
v_call: TRBV6-2/TRBV6-3
j_call: TRBJ2-7
d_call: NA

cdr3_aa: ASSYSVVAKNIQY
v_call: TRBV6-2/TRBV6-3
j_call: TRBJ2-4
d_call: NA

cdr3_aa: ASSLVGTSGEQY
v_call: TRBV7-9
j_call: TRBJ2-7
d_call: TRBD2

cdr3_aa: ASSEWYEQY
v_call: TRBV25-1
j_call: TRBJ2-7
d_call: NA

cdr3_aa: ASSAPGRNYGYT
v_call: TRBV25-1
j_call: TRBJ1-2
d_call: NA

cdr3_aa: ASSLGRTSNTGELF
v_call: TRBV7-2
j_call: TRBJ2-2
d_call: NA

cdr3_aa: ASSLNYEQY
v_call: TRBV5-6
j_call: TRBJ2-7
d_call: NA

cdr3_aa: ASSTAYEQY
v_call: TRBV5-1
j_call: TRBJ2-7
d_call: NA

cdr3_aa: AWRDNYGYT
v_call: TRBV30
j_call: TRBJ1-2
d_call: NA

cdr3_aa: ASSYGQGRYGYT
v_call: TRBV6-5
j_call: TRBJ1-2
d_call: TRBD1

cdr3_aa: ASSPGWTGKDTQY
v_call: TRBV5-1
j_call: TRBJ2-3
d_call: TRBD1

cdr3_aa: ASSFAGNEQF
v_call: TRBV27
j_call: TRBJ2-1
d_call: NA

cdr3_aa: ASSSTGPPAGTEAF
v_call: TRBV5-1
j_call: TRBJ1-1
d_call: NA

cdr3_aa: ASSTYSGRQF
v_call: TRBV6-2/TRBV6-3
j_call: TRBJ2-1
d_call: NA

cdr3_aa: ASSEGLAAQY
v_call: TRBV4-1
j_call: TRBJ2-5
d_call: NA

cdr3_aa: ASSDGGRHGELF
v_call: TRBV10-1
j_call: TRBJ2-2
d_call: TRBD2

cdr3_aa: ASSIVGARSFYEQY
v_call: TRBV19
j_call: TRBJ2-7
d_call: NA

cdr3_aa: ASSLGGPRTDTQY
v_call: TRBV5-6
j_call: TRBJ2-3
d_call: NA

cdr3_aa: ARSFGTEAF
v_call: TRBV5-3
j_call: TRBJ1-1
d_call: NA

cdr3_aa: ASSQDGAAYEQY
v_call: TRBV3-1/TRBV3-2
j_call: TRBJ2-7
d_call: NA

cdr3_aa: ASSSTVSHQH
v_call: TRBV28
j_call: TRBJ1-5
d_call: NA

cdr3_aa: ASSEEQGATEAF
v_call: TRBV2
j_call: TRBJ1-1
d_call: TRBD1